This TCR beta chain derives from a study of T cell changes during pregnancy in multiple sclerosis (dated by TCRdb to about 2019). Some background on the complete study: Changes in the T cell repertoire over the course of pregnancy were examined in this study in women with multiple sclerosis.

Concerning this clone: Its antigen is still unknown. Per-base qualities were not stored, and no clone one base away is much larger.

CDR1 and CDR2 are read off the germline V gene as MNHNS and SASEGT. The V end gives up 0 bases and the J end 4 bases, leaving 3 bases in the junction not matched to a gene. The CDR3 sequence holds 14 residues, the cysteine and phenylalanine included. CDR3 DNA is the only sequence kept; it has 42 bases, read in frame from the first base. Libraries were prepared through the immunoSEQ multiplex PCR assay. TCRdb carries this immuneACCESS record with in-frame sequences only. Its versions omit some clonotypes, under half of them owing to an unresolved V gene in the studies checked, with the rest unexplained. In this sample the table shows approximately 97,000 clones, 90% to 95% of which occur a single time. The biggest ten clones account for approximately 1.7% of the sample.

The material was peripheral blood, obtained after pregnancy. This receptor was obtained from a female donor in good health, enrolled as a control in a pregnancy study. The rearranged chain carries TRBV6-1 and TRBJ2-7; TRBD1 agrees with 7 junctional bases. CDR3 region: CASSEADRAYEQYF. DNA sequence: TGTGCCAGCAGTGAAGCAGACAGGGCTTACGAGCAGTACTTC.